This T cell receptor beta chain was observed in a study of shared clonotypes between healthy human individuals. Details on this clone: The same CDR3 can be traced to other DNA sequences in this sample.

TCRdb's copy holds only in-frame clones and misses some; the assay was immunoSEQ multiplex PCR. The sample consists of over a million clones, around three quarters of them appearing once. The receptor was isolated from a man younger than 30 in good health. Some clones in this sample may be carry-over from other donors' samples. Sequencing used memory CD4+ T cells from PBMCs. Documented subset: CD45RA-negative fraction.

The CDR3 spells CASSFRGNQPQHF. The CDR3 nucleotides read TGTGCCAGCAGTTTCCGGGGTAATCAGCCCCAGCATTTT. The rearrangement uses TRBV27 and TRBJ1-5; D unclear. This CDR3 contains 13 residues. Germline V gene lookup returns CDR1 MNHEY and CDR2 SMNVEV (reference sequence). The V end lost 3 bases, the J end lost 4 bases, and 7 bases lay between the germline ends.